This T cell receptor (beta chain) was identified in a study of cytomegalovirus exposure and HLA in healthy donors. Study-level background: The same platform was used for the roughly 120 validation repertoires as for the 666 first-cohort repertoires, as reported in a later analysis. Study-wide points: Specificity of three CMV-associated chains for CMV antigens was verified in vitro. Rare TCR sequences predominated, though certain public TCRs were found in many donors. Listed as cytomegalovirus-associated were 150 to 200 TCR beta chains.

With regard to this clone: Its specificity is not known.

TCRdb's table, derived via immunoSEQ multiplex PCR, lists solely in-frame clones and lacks some. The sample shows around 160,000 clones, almost 85% of them seen only once. The source is a man in his thirties or forties in good health and CMV-seropositive. Sequencing input: PBMCs.

The CDR3 sequence: CASSAQTSGRGHEQYF. As DNA, the CDR3 is TGCGCCAGCAGCGCTCAGACTAGCGGGAGAGGCCACGAGCAGTACTTC. The chain has TRBV5-1 and TRBJ2-7; 12 nucleotides agree with TRBD2. Germline CDR1 SGHRS, CDR2 YFSETQ. V lost 4 bases, J lost 5 bases, and 10 bases stayed unmatched. The CDR3 consists of 16 residues.